This paragraph reports one T cell receptor (beta chain). As yet, its antigen is unknown. This entry comes from a study of T cell repertoires in cytomegalovirus infection. Study-wide background: Evidence of both CMV infection and a matching HLA type came from public TCR beta signatures.

The CDR3 contains 15 residues. Trimming removed 1 base from V and 6 bases from J; junction bases left unmatched: 2. Germline lookup yields CDR1 LNHNV and CDR2 YYDKDF (reference sequence). Findings of the study overall: Frequencies of public TCR beta families were cumulated, and this identified carriers of CMV plus the relevant HLA. There were HLA-C-restricted CMV-specific TCR beta clonotypes dominating the ex vivo response.

A single record per CDR3 protein comes from TCRdb applying MiXCR to the reads. The table shows about 450,000 distinct CDR3 sequences, with roughly 30% occurring only once. The chain combines TRBV15 with TRBJ2-1; 11 nucleotides match TRBD1. The sample consisted of PBMCs. The TCR comes from a human donor in good health (CMV status not recorded). Some clones in this sample may be carry-over from other donors' samples. Here the CDR3 reads CATSRGGTGGNEQFF. The CDR3 DNA is TGTGCCACCAGCAGAGGAGGGACAGGGGGCAATGAGCAGTTCTTC.